Sequencing of this T cell receptor (beta chain) was carried out in a study of tumor T cells in aggressive B-cell lymphoma. The assay was immunoSEQ multiplex PCR, and TCRdb's table has in-frame clones only and misses some. In the table there are some 4,100 clones, 82% of which are singletons. The sequence was collected from an adult with diffuse large B cell lymphoma. Sequenced: tumor tissue.

Written as DNA, the CDR3 is TGTGCCAGCAGCCCGGGGGTTTGGAATGGCTACACCTTC. Its translation is CASSPGVWNGYTF. The chain couples TRBV5-5 to TRBJ1-2, with a weak D call TRBD1 (5 bases). The germline gives CDR1 SGHKS, CDR2 YYEKEE (reference sequence). V dropped 4 bases and J dropped 6 bases, with 13 bases sitting between them. This CDR3 is built from 13 residues.